This is a list of T cell receptor beta chains from one sample in a study of shared clonotypes between healthy human individuals. Repertoires were generated with immunoSEQ multiplex PCR, while TCRdb's copy carries only in-frame clones and drops some. The table shows approximately 1,000,000 clones, with approximately 80% occurring only once. The sample taken for sequencing was memory CD4+ T cells from PBMCs. All receptors come from a man younger than 35 in good health. Some clones in this sample may be carry-over from other donors' samples. CDR3s include the opening cysteine and the closing phenylalanine or tryptophan. A D gene is named only where the DNA matches it firmly. Rows may omit the clone size; those that give it use once, few, many or a size class.

V,D,J,size,DNA,CDR3
TRBV11-2,.,TRBJ2-7,few,TGTGCCAGCAGCTTTTCAGGCTACGAGCAGTACTTC,CASSFSGYEQYF
TRBV7-9,.,TRBJ1-3,.,TGTGCCAGCAGCTCGGAGGGAGCTTCTGGAAACACCATATATTTT,CASSSEGASGNTIYF
TRBV7-2,.,TRBJ1-1,.,TGTGCCAGCAGCTTAGGGGTTTGGGGATCAAACACTGAAGCTTTCTTT,CASSLGVWGSNTEAFF
TRBV7-9,.,TRBJ2-1,many,TGTGCCAGCAGCTTAGCCGACAATGAGCAGTTCTTC,CASSLADNEQFF
TRBV10-3,.,TRBJ1-5,.,TGTGCCATCAGTGAAGTCGGTAATTTGGGGCAGGATGGGAATCAGCCCCAGCATTTT,CAISEVGNLGQDGNQPQHF
TRBV6-1,TRBD1,TRBJ2-2,.,TGTGCCAGCAGTGAACCCGGACAGGGGAGTGGCACCGGGGAGCTGTTTTTT,CASSEPGQGSGTGELFF
TRBV6-5,TRBD2,TRBJ2-5,.,TGTGCCAGCAGTTACTCGACGGGTAGCGGGGAGACCCAGTACTTC,CASSYSTGSGETQYF
TRBV7-6,.,TRBJ1-2,.,TGTGCCAGCAGCCCCGGGACAATCTATGGCTACACCTTC,CASSPGTIYGYTF
TRBV5-1,TRBD1,TRBJ1-2,.,TGCGCCAGCAGCTTGTTTGCACAGGGGGCGCGTAAAAATGGCTACACCTTC,CASSLFAQGARKNGYTF
TRBV29-1,.,TRBJ2-3,.,TGCAGCGTTGATGCTGGGGCTAGCACAGATACGCAGTATTTT,CSVDAGASTDTQYF
TRBV2,.,TRBJ2-6,.,TGTGCCAGCAGCTCAGATTCTGGGGCCAACGTCCTGACTTTC,CASSSDSGANVLTF
TRBV28,.,TRBJ2-7,.,TGTGCCAGCAGTTTGAGGGGCAGGTCCTACGAGCAGTACTTC,CASSLRGRSYEQYF